This entry describes one T cell receptor beta chain. No antigen is known for it. The data stem from a study of cytomegalovirus exposure and HLA in healthy donors. As for the study in general: The use of the same platform for the 120 validation repertoires and the approximately 730 first-cohort repertoires was reported by a later analysis.

The repertoire was sequenced with immunoSEQ multiplex PCR; TCRdb's copy has only in-frame clones and lacks some. The sample yields about 280,000 clones, approximately 90% seen once. Study-level findings and limits: Three chains tied to CMV proved CMV antigen-specific in vitro. Most TCR sequences proved rare, with some public TCRs found in many donors.

This CDR3 spans 17 amino acids. The sequence was obtained from a woman in her late teens or twenties in good health and CMV-seronegative. Specimen: PBMCs. The chain is built from TRBV21-1 and TRBJ2-7; TRBD1, the table's D call, lacks a check against the DNA. TRBV21-1 constitutes a pseudogene. CDR3 sequence: CASSKAPKTGTSYEQYF. CDR3 sequence (DNA): TGTGCCAGCAGCAAGGCCCCAAAAACCGGGACATCCTACGAGCAGTACTTC.